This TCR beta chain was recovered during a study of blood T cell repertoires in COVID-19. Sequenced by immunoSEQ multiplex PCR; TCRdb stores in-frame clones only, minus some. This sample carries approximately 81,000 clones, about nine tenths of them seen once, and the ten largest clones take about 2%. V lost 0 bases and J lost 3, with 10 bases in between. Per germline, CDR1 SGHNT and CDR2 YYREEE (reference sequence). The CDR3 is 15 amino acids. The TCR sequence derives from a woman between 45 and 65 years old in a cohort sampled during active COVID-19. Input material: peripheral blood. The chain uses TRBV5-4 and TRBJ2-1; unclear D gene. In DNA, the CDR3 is TGTGCCAGCAGCTTGGTTTCTAGTGACTACAATGAGCAGTTCTTC. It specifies CASSLVSSDYNEQFF.